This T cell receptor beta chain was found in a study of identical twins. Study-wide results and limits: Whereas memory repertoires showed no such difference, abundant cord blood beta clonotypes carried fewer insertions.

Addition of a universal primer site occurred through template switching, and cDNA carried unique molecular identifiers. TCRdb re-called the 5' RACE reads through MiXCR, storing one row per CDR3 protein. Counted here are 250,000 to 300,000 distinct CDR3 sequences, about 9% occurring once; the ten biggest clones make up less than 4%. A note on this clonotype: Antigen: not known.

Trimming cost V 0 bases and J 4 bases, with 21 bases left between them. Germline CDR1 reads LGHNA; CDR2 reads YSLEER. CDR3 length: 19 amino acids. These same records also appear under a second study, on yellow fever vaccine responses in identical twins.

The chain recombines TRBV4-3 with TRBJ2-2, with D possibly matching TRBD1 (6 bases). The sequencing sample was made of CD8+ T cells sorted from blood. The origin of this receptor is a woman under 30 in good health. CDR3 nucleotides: TGCGCCAGCAGCCAAGATGTACCCCTGGACAGTTTCCTCACCGGGGAGCTGTTTTTT. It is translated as CASSQDVPLDSFLTGELFF.